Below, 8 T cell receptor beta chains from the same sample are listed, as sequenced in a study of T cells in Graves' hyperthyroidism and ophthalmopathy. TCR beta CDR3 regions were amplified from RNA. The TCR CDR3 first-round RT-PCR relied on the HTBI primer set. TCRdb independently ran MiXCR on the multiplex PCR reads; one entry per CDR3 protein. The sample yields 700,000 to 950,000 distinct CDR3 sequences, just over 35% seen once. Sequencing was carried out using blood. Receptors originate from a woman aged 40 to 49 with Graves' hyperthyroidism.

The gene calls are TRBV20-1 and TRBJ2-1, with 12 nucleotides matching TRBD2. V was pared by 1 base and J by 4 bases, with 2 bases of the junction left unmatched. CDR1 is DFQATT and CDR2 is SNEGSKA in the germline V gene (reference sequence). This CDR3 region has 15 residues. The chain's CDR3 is CSARGTSGTYNEQFF. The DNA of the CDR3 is TGCAGTGCTAGAGGGACTAGCGGGACGTACAATGAGCAGTTCTTC.

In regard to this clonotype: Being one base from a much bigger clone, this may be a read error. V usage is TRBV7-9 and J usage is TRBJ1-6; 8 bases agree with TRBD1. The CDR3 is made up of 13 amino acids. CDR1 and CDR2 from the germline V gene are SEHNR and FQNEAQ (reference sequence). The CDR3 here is CPSSPDRASPLHF. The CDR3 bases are TGTCCCAGCAGCCCGGACAGGGCCTCACCCCTCCACTTT.

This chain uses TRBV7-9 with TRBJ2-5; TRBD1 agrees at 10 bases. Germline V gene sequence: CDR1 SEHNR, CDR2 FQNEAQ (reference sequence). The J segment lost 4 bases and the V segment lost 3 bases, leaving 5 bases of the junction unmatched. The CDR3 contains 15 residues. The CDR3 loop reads CASSLRRDRGETQYF. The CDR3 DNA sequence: TGTGCCAGCAGCTTGCGACGGGACAGGGGAGAGACCCAGTACTTC.

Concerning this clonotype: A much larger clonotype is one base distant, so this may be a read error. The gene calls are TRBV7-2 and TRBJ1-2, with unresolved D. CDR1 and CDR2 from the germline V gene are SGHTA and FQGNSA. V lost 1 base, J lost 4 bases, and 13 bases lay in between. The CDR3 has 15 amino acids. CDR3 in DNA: TGTGCCAGCAGCTTAGTCCCCACACCAACCTATGGCTACACCTTC. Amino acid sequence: CASSLVPTPTYGYTF.

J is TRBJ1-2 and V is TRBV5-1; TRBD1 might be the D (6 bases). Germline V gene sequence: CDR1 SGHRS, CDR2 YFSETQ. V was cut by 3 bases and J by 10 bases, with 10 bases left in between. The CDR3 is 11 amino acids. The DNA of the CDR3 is TGCGCCAGCAGCTCTGCAGGGGCCTACACCTTC. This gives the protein CASSSAGAYTF.

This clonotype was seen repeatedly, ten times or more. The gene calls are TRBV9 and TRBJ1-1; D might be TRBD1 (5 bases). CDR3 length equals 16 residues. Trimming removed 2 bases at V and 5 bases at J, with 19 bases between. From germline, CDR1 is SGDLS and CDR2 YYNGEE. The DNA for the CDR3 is TGTGCCAGCAGCGTCGGTTTGACGGGGGTGGGTACTGAAGCTTTCTTT. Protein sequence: CASSVGLTGVGTEAFF.

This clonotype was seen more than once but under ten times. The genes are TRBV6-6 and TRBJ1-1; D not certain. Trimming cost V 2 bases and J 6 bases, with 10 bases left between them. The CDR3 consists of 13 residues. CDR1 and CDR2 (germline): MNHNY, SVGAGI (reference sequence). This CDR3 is CASSYGGWAEAFF. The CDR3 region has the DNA TGTGCCAGCAGTTACGGTGGTTGGGCTGAAGCTTTCTTT.

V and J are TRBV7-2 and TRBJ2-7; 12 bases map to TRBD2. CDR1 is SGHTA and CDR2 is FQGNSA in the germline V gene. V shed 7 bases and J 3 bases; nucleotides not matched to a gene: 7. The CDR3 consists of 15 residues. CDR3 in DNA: TGTGCCAGCATCGGGACTAGCGGGCCTATCTACGAGCAGTACTTC. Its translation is CASIGTSGPIYEQYF.